The entry below gives a single T cell receptor (beta chain) sequence along with its context. Its target is unknown. This entry is derived from a study of brain T cells in children with intractable seizures. Measured with immunoSEQ multiplex PCR; TCRdb has only the in-frame clones, and not every one. The table has about 80,000 clones, under 95% seen once; the top ten hold approximately 24%. Notes on the study in general: Pre-surgery blood may have been undersampled, hiding some clones.

The CDR3 is 13 residues long. With 2 bases clipped from V and 8 bases from J, the junction kept 6 bases outside the gene matches. The V gene's germline CDR1 is GTSNPN and CDR2 SVGIG (reference sequence). The sequenced cases were selected for having the highest brain T cell transcript signatures. Before surgery, patients took at least one anti-epileptic drug. The sample in question was peripheral blood, obtained at surgery. The chain joins TRBV30 to TRBJ1-2; 9 bases agree with TRBD1. The clonotype comes from a girl aged 2 to 10 with Rasmussen encephalitis and intractable seizures. The CDR3 reads CAWSTGGRKGYTF. CDR3 DNA: TGTGCCTGGAGTACAGGGGGCAGGAAGGGCTACACCTTC.